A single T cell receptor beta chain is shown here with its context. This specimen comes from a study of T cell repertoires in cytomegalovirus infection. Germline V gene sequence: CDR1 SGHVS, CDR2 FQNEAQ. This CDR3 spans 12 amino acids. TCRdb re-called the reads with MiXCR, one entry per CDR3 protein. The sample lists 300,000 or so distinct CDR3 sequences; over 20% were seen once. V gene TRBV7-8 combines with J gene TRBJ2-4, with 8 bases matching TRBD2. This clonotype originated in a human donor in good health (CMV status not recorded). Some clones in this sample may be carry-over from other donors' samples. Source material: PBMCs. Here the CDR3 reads CATSGAKNIQYF. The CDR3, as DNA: TGTGCTACTAGCGGAGCCAAAAACATTCAGTACTTC.